The present entry profiles one TCR beta chain with its context. The antigen remains undetermined. Other DNA sequences of this sample code for an identical CDR3. Using immunoSEQ multiplex PCR, the repertoire was profiled, and TCRdb retains in-frame clones only, with some absent. The sample shows about 78,000 clones, about 96% of them seen only once. The data belong to a study of cytomegalovirus exposure and HLA in healthy donors. Study-wide points: Generally TCR sequences proved uncommon, though certain public TCRs appeared in numerous donors. Both high specificity and high sensitivity reportedly marked the classifier's diagnosis of cytomegalovirus status.

The donors were part of the validation cohort of around 110 subjects. That cohort was separate from the first cohort, which comprised under 700 subjects. Germline V gene sequence: CDR1 KGHSH, CDR2 LQKENI. V lost 1 base and J 1 base, leaving 5 bases between the germline ends. The CDR3 runs to 14 residues. The sequencing sample was made of PBMCs. The source of this sequence is a man younger than 30 in good health and CMV-seropositive. The chain is built from TRBV18 and TRBJ1-5; tentative D call: TRBD1 (5 bases). This CDR3 is CASSPQGSNQPQHF. DNA of the CDR3: TGTGCCAGCTCACCACAGGGGAGCAATCAGCCCCAGCATTTT. The full variable domain, in which reference TRBV18 and TRBJ1-5 provide the parts outside the CDR3, is NAGVMQNPRHLVRRRGQEARLRCSPMKGHSHVYWYRQLPEEGLKFMVYLQKENIIDESGMPKERFSAEFPKEGPSILRIQQVVRGDSAAYFCASSPQGSNQPQHFGDGTRLSIL.